The rows below give T cell receptor beta chains drawn from one sample of a study of type 1 regulatory T cells. TCRdb redid the calling of the reads with MiXCR, one entry per CDR3 protein. The table records about 62,000 distinct CDR3 sequences, 60% to 80% of them present only once. No cognate antigen is known for these TCRs. The sample consisted of cultured non-Tr1 T cells, either the whole culture or a sorted T cell fraction (not recorded which). All receptors come from a human donor in good health. Each CDR3 is given with its conserved first and last residue. D genes are given only for firm matches. Expanded clones are given a class, and other clones once, few, many or no size at all.

CDR3nt,CDR3aa,v_gene,abundance,j_gene,d_gene
TGTGCCAGCAGTTTTCTGGTGTTTAGGAAGGACTATGGCTACACCTTC,CASSFLVFRKDYGYTF,TRBV28,few,TRBJ1-2,-
TGTGCCAGCAGCAGGAGCAGACTAGCGGAGCTTGAGCAGTTCTTC,CASSRSRLAELEQFF,TRBV7-8,once,TRBJ2-1,TRBD2
TGTGCCAGCAGCACCGGGACAGTGGGCGAGGAGCAGATCTTC,CASSTGTVGEEQIF,TRBV5-4,-,TRBJ2-1,TRBD1
TGTGCCAGCAGTGAAGCAGGCGGTGGGCTGCAGCCCCAGCATTTT,CASSEAGGGLQPQHF,TRBV6-1,-,TRBJ1-5,-
TGTGCCACCAGCAGAAACAGGGATCAAGGCTACACCTTC,CATSRNRDQGYTF,TRBV15,-,TRBJ1-2,-
TGCAGTGCTAAGGGGGAACCCGGGGAGCTGTTTTTT,CSAKGEPGELFF,TRBV20-1,-,TRBJ2-2,-
TGTGCCAGCAGCTTGACGTGGGCAGTTCAAGAGACCCAGTACTTC,CASSLTWAVQETQYF,TRBV5-5,-,TRBJ2-5,-
TGCAGCGTTGACGGCTACCAAGAGACCCAGTACTTC,CSVDGYQETQYF,TRBV29-1,few,TRBJ2-5,-
TGTGCCAGCAGTTACCTTGGGAGTGAGGAGTTCTTC,CASSYLGSEEFF,TRBV6-5,-,TRBJ2-1,-
TGCGCCAGCAGCGCTCGGAGAGGCCCCCCCGACTTTAATAGTGAAAAACTGTTTTTT,CASSARRGPPDFNSEKLFF,TRBV5-1,-,TRBJ1-4,-
TGTGCCAGCAGACAGAGCACAGATACGCAGTATTTT,CASRQSTDTQYF,TRBV6-5,-,TRBJ2-3,-
TGTGCCAGCAGTTTTCAGCGGGAGTTTAGTGAGCAGTTCTTC,CASSFQREFSEQFF,TRBV12-3/TRBV12-4,-,TRBJ2-1,TRBD2
TGTGCCAGCAGCCCCACTTGGGACAGCTCCTACGAGCAGTACTTC,CASSPTWDSSYEQYF,TRBV3-1,-,TRBJ2-7,TRBD1
TGCAGTGCTGCTAAGGGTTTGGAGAACACTGAAGCTTTCTTT,CSAAKGLENTEAFF,TRBV20-1,few,TRBJ1-1,-
TGTGCCAGCAGTTCCCAGTACCAAGAGACCCAGTACTTC,CASSSQYQETQYF,TRBV6-6,-,TRBJ2-5,-
TGTGCCAGCAGCCTAGGCCTACAGCACCAAGAGACCCAGTACTTC,CASSLGLQHQETQYF,TRBV7-8,-,TRBJ2-5,-
TGCGCCAGCAGCTCCAGGGGGGACCGTTTCACCGGATACGAGCAGTACTTC,CASSSRGDRFTGYEQYF,TRBV5-1,-,TRBJ2-7,-
TGTGCCAGCAGGGCAATTCAGGGGAATCATCCCCAGCATTTT,CASRAIQGNHPQHF,TRBV12-3/TRBV12-4,-,TRBJ1-5,-
TGTGCCAGCAGTTCCCGGACTAGCGGCATCACAGATACGCAGTATTTT,CASSSRTSGITDTQYF,TRBV12-3/TRBV12-4,few,TRBJ2-3,TRBD2
TGTGCCAGCAGTCCGCCCTACCGTGAGCAGTTCTTC,CASSPPYREQFF,TRBV28,-,TRBJ2-1,-
TGTGCCAGCAGTGACGGGGCCGAGGGCTACACCTTC,CASSDGAEGYTF,TRBV12-3/TRBV12-4,few,TRBJ1-2,-
TGTGCCAGCAGCTTAGTACTCCCTCGGGGAGAGACCCAGTACTTC,CASSLVLPRGETQYF,TRBV7-9,-,TRBJ2-5,-
TGTGCCAGCAGCTTAGTAGGACAGGGGGGCTCCTACGAGCAGTACTTC,CASSLVGQGGSYEQYF,TRBV7-2,-,TRBJ2-7,TRBD1
TGTGCCAGCAGCCCGGACGGGACGAACACCGGGGAGCTGTTTTTT,CASSPDGTNTGELFF,TRBV11-2,few,TRBJ2-2,-
TGCAGTGCTAAGCCATCAGGGGGCCACGAGCAGTACTTC,CSAKPSGGHEQYF,TRBV20-1,few,TRBJ2-7,TRBD1
TGTGCCAGCACTATTCAGGGTTCCCACGAGCAGTACTTC,CASTIQGSHEQYF,TRBV6-1,few,TRBJ2-7,-
TGCAGTGCTAGGGCCTTGACTAGCGATAAGTACAATGAGCAGTTCTTC,CSARALTSDKYNEQFF,TRBV20-1,few,TRBJ2-1,TRBD2
TGTGCCAGCAGCGACCTGGCTACCGGGACTAGCGGAAACAATGAGCAGTTCTTC,CASSDLATGTSGNNEQFF,TRBV2,many,TRBJ2-1,TRBD2
TGTGCCAGCAGCTTAGGTCACAGTAGTTACGAGCAGTACTTC,CASSLGHSSYEQYF,TRBV7-2,-,TRBJ2-7,-
TGTGCCAGCAGCTCTGGGACAGGAAACAATTTGGAGACCCAGTACTTC,CASSSGTGNNLETQYF,TRBV7-9,few,TRBJ2-5,TRBD1
TGTGCCAGCTCAGAACTAGCGGCCAGCTACGAGCAGTACTTC,CASSELAASYEQYF,TRBV18,many,TRBJ2-7,TRBD2
TGCGCCAGCAGACCCGGGAACCCCAACACCGGGGAGCTGTTTTTT,CASRPGNPNTGELFF,TRBV5-1,-,TRBJ2-2,-
TGCAGTGCTAGAGCCCAGGGGTTTGGAAACACCATATATTTT,CSARAQGFGNTIYF,TRBV20-1,few,TRBJ1-3,-
TGTGCCAGCAGAAGCTTAGGGGAGCCTAACTATGGCTACACCTTC,CASRSLGEPNYGYTF,TRBV6-5,few,TRBJ1-2,-
TGTGCCAGCAGCTTAGATAGTGTGACAGGGGTCACTAACTATGGCTACACCTTC,CASSLDSVTGVTNYGYTF,TRBV7-8,once,TRBJ1-2,TRBD1
TGTGCCAGCAGCGTAGAGGGTAGCAATCAGCCCCAGCATTTT,CASSVEGSNQPQHF,TRBV9,-,TRBJ1-5,-
TGTGCCAGCAGTTACGGGGACAGGGCCTATGGCTACACCTTC,CASSYGDRAYGYTF,TRBV6-5,-,TRBJ1-2,TRBD1
TGTGCCAGCAGTTACTCCGGCAGTTCGACCTCTGGAAACACCATATATTTT,CASSYSGSSTSGNTIYF,TRBV6-5,-,TRBJ1-3,-
TGTGCCAGTAGTTACTCGGTGACACAATTCTTCAACACTGAAGCTTTCTTT,CASSYSVTQFFNTEAFF,TRBV19,-,TRBJ1-1,-
TGCGCCAGCAGCTTGGACGGGGGTTCTGGAAACACCATATATTTT,CASSLDGGSGNTIYF,TRBV5-1,many,TRBJ1-3,-
TGTGCCAGCAGTTACTCGGGACAGGGCCGGACGGGAGGCTACACCTTC,CASSYSGQGRTGGYTF,TRBV6-2/TRBV6-3,-,TRBJ1-2,TRBD1
TGCGCCAGCAGCTTGCTGGATTATGAGCAGTTCTTC,CASSLLDYEQFF,TRBV5-1,-,TRBJ2-1,-
TGTGCCAGCAGTTTAAGGTTTAGAGCTAACTATGGCTACACCTTC,CASSLRFRANYGYTF,TRBV28,-,TRBJ1-2,-
TGTGCCAGCAGCCAAAACACGGGCGGTGATGAGCAGTTCTTC,CASSQNTGGDEQFF,TRBV3-1,few,TRBJ2-1,-
TGTGCCAGCAGCTTAGGTTGGGGAGGGGTTGAGCAGTACTTC,CASSLGWGGVEQYF,TRBV11-2,-,TRBJ2-7,TRBD2
TGTGCCAGCAGCTTAGGGGCCAGCGGCCACGGTGAGCAGTTCTTC,CASSLGASGHGEQFF,TRBV7-2,-,TRBJ2-1,-